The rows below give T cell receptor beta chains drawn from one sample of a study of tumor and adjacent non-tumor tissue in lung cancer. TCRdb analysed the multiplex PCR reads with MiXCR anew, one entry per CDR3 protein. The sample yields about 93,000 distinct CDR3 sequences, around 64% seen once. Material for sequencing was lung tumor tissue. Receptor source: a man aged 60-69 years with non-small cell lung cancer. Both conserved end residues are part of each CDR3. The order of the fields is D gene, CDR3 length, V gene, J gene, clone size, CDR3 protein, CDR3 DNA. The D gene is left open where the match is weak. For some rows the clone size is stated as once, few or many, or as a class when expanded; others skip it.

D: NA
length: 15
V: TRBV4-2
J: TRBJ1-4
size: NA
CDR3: CTSSQDGRGNEKLFF
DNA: TGTACCAGCAGCCAGGATGGGCGGGGTAATGAAAAACTGTTTTTT

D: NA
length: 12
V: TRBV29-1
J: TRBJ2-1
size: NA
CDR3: CSAVLVDNDQFF
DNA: TGCAGCGCGGTACTAGTGGACAATGATCAGTTCTTC

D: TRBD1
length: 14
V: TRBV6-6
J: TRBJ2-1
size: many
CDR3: CASSLRDRRNEQFF
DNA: TGTGCCAGCTCCTTAAGGGACAGACGTAATGAGCAGTTCTTC

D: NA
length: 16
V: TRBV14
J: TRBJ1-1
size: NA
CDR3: CARGSTADGGSTEAFF
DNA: TGTGCCAGAGGATCAACAGCCGACGGGGGGAGTACTGAAGCTTTCTTT

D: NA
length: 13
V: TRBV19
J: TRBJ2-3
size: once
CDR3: CASSNLVDQPQYF
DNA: TGTGCCAGTAGTAACCTAGTAGATCAGCCCCAGTATTTT

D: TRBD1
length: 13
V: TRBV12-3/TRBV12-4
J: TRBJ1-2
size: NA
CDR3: CASRLDRVRDYTF
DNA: TGTGCCAGCAGGCTGGACAGGGTTCGTGACTACACCTTC

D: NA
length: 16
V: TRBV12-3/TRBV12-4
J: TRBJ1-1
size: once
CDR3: CASSSLGGARITEAFF
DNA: TGTGCCAGCAGTAGCCTAGGTGGGGCTAGGATCACTGAAGCTTTCTTT

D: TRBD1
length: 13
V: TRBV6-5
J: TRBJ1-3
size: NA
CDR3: CASSTGAGNTIYF
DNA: TGTGCCAGCTCGACAGGGGCCGGAAACACCATATATTTT

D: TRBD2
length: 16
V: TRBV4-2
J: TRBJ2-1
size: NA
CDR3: CASNQDVAGVYNEQFF
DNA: TGTGCCAGTAACCAAGATGTGGCGGGAGTGTACAATGAGCAGTTCTTC

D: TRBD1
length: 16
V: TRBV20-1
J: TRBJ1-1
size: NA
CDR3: CTARDLTGGLNTEAFF
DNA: TGCACTGCTAGAGATTTAACAGGGGGGTTGAACACTGAAGCTTTCTTT

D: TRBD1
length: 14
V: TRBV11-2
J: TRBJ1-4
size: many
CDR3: CASSLTGGDEKLFF
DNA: TGTGCCAGCAGCTTAACAGGGGGTGATGAAAAACTGTTTTTT

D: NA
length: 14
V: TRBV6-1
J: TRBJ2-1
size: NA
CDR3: CASRQESSYYEHFF
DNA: TGTGCCAGCAGACAGGAAAGCTCCTACTATGAGCATTTCTTC

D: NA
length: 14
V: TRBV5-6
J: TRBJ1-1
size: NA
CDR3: CASSLDDAGTEAFF
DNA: TGTGCCAGCAGTTTGGACGACGCGGGGACTGAAGCTTTCTTT

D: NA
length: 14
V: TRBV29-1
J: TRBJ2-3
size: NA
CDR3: CSVEGVRRTDTKYF
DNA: TGCAGCGTTGAGGGGGTTCGGCGGACGGATACGAAGTATTTT

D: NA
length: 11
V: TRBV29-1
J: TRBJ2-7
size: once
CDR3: CSVVLLVEKYF
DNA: TGCAGTGTTGTTTTACTTGTCGAGAAGTACTTC

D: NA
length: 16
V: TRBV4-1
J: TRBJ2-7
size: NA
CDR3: CASGQDHSRTPYEHYF
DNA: TGCGCCAGCGGCCAAGATCATTCCAGGACGCCCTACGAGCATTACTTC

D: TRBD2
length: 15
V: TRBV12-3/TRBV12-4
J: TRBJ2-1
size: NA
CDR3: CASCTSSGSSNEQFF
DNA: TGTGCCAGCTGTACTTCTAGCGGGAGTAGTAATGAGCAGTTCTTC

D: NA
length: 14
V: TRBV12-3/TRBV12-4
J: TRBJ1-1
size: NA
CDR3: CASSLRSLITEAFF
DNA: TGTGCCAGCAGTTTAAGGAGTTTGATCACTGAAGCTTTCTTT

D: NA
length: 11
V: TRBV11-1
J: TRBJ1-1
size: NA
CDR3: CSSSTMGLAIF
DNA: TGTTCCAGCAGCACCATGGGGCTTGCTATCTTT

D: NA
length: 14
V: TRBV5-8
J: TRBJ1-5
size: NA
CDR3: CASSFRWGNQPQHF
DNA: TGTGCCAGCAGCTTCAGGTGGGGCAATCAGCCCCAGCATTTT

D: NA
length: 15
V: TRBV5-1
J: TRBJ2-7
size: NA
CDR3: CDGSFGGAGSYEQYF
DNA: TGCGACGGCAGCTTCGGGGGAGCGGGTTCCTACGAGCAGTACTTC

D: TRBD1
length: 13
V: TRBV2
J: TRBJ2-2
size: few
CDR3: CASRQGVTGELFF
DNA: TGTGCCAGCAGACAGGGGGTCACCGGGGAGCTGTTTTTT

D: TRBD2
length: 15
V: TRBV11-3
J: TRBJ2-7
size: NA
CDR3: CASRSDSGSSYEQYF
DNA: TGTGCCAGTAGGAGTGATAGCGGGAGCTCTTACGAACAGTACTTC

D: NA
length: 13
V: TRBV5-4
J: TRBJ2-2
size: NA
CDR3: CASSLLNTGDLFF
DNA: TGTGCCAGCAGCTTGCTAAACACCGGAGATCTGTTTTTT

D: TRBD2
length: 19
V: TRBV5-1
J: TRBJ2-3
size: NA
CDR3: CAGSFQLLAGGSSTDTQYF
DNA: TGCGCCGGCAGCTTCCAACTCCTAGCGGGGGGGAGTAGCACAGATACGCAGTATTTT

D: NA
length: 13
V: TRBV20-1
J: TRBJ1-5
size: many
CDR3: CSATEKINQPQHF
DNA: TGCAGTGCTACAGAGAAGATAAATCAGCCCCAGCATTTT